Each of the 13 T cell receptor beta chains below was sequenced from the same sample in a study of metastatic and nonmetastatic thyroid tumors (dated by TCRdb to 2020 to 2022). The method behind the library was PCR. The sequencer was an Illumina HiSeq 4000. The public reads were reprocessed in TCRdb via fastp at Q25 and MiXCR, keeping in-frame beta chains. The table for this sample lists around 45,000 clones; about 16% of them were counted only once. About 20% of the sample is taken by the ten largest. Before undergoing thyroid surgery, none of the patients had been given any kind of treatment. Input material: blood. These receptors were taken from a female donor with papillary thyroid cancer or a benign thyroid nodule (not recorded which). Some clones in this sample may be carry-over from other donors' samples.

This clone was counted ten times or more. V gene TRBV6-1 combines with J gene TRBJ1-5; D might be TRBD1 (5 bases). The CDR3 loop spans 13 amino acids. Germline CDR1 MNHNS, CDR2 SASEGT. The ends were cut back, 2 bases at V and 5 bases at J, with 7 bases in the middle. The CDR3 region is CASSELGDQPQHF. The DNA of the CDR3 is TGTGCCAGCAGTGAACTGGGGGATCAGCCCCAGCATTTT.

This clone was counted ten times or more. This sequence joins TRBV6-1 and TRBJ2-4; TRBD1 aligns across 8 bases. The CDR3 extends over 15 amino acids. Trimming took 5 bases from V and 5 from J; bases not matched to a gene: 8. The germline V gene encodes CDR1 MNHNS and CDR2 SASEGT. The DNA for the CDR3 is TGTGCCAGCAGTCCCTTCGGACAGGGTGAAAACATTCAGTACTTC. It yields the protein CASSPFGQGENIQYF.

This clone was picked up a small number of times. The CDR3 nucleotides read TGTGCCAGCAGTCCGTTAGCGGGAGACAGCTACGAGCAGTACTTC. Translated, it gives CASSPLAGDSYEQYF. The rearrangement links TRBV27 to TRBJ2-7; 9 bases are shared with TRBD2. The CDR3 contains 15 residues. Germline assignment: CDR1 MNHEY and CDR2 SMNVEV (reference sequence). V lost 5 bases and J lost 3; bases outside the gene matches: 8.

In its sample, this clone was seen many times. The V gene is TRBV4-1, the J gene TRBJ2-5; D ambiguous. V lost 4 bases and J lost 5, with 11 bases in between. The CDR3 contains 13 residues. Germline V lookup: CDR1 MGHRA, CDR2 YSYEKL. CDR3 nucleotides: TGCGCCAGCAGCCCCCAGTTTGAGGAGACCCAGTACTTC. It is translated as CASSPQFEETQYF.

This clone was detected a few times. A junction boundary mismatches the germline segment, possibly from a read error. The chain joins TRBV6-1 to TRBJ2-7, with TRBD1 as a possible D gene (5 bases). In germline, CDR1 is MNHNS, CDR2 SASEGT. There are 13 residues in the CDR3. The DNA of the CDR3 is TGTGCCAGCTCCAGGGCGGAAACATACGAGAAGTACTTC. Translated: CASSRAETYEKYF.

A remark on this clone: A read error may be the cause here, since a much bigger clone is one base away. This CDR3 is CASIRQGRGDTQYF. The CDR3 nucleotides read TGTGCCAGCATCCGGCAAGGGCGCGGAGATACCCAGTACTTC. The rearrangement joins TRBV9 to TRBJ2-5; D not resolved. CDR3 length: 14 amino acids. Looked up from germline, CDR1 is SGDLS and CDR2 is YYNGEE. V was clipped by 6 bases and J by 8 bases, with 20 bases between them. The full variable domain, with the rest looked up from reference TRBV9 and TRBJ2-5, is DSGVTQTPKHLITATGQRVTLRCSPRSGDLSVYWYQQSLDQGLQFLIQYYNGEERAKGNILERFSAQQFPDLHSELNLSSLELGDSALYFCASIRQGRGDTQYFGPGTRLLVL.

The rearrangement uses TRBV2 and TRBJ1-5, with D possibly TRBD1 on 5 matching bases. The V gene lost 6 bases and the J gene lost 7 bases, with 16 bases spanning the gap. The CDR3 spans 14 residues. From germline, CDR1 is SNHLY and CDR2 FYNNEI. The CDR3 reads CASRGDGENQPQHF. CDR3 bases: TGTGCCAGCAGGGGGGACGGTGAAAACCAGCCCCAGCATTTT. The full variable domain, in which reference TRBV2 and TRBJ1-5 provide the parts outside the CDR3, is EPEVTQTPSHQVTQMGQEVILRCVPISNHLYFYWYRQILGQKVEFLVSFYNNEISEKSEIFDDQFSVERPDGSNFTLKIRSTKLEDSAMYFCASRGDGENQPQHFGDGTRLSIL.

The V call is TRBV11-1, the J call TRBJ2-1; D remains ambiguous. The CDR3 extends over 15 amino acids. From germline, CDR1 is SGHAT and CDR2 FQDESV (reference sequence). V dropped 4 bases and J dropped 4 bases, with 14 bases sitting between them. The CDR3 DNA reads as TGTGCCAGCAGCTCCGGTTTCGGCGGTTACAATGAGCAGTTCTTC. Protein sequence: CASSSGFGGYNEQFF.

This clone was seen repeatedly, ten times or more. The chain couples TRBV20-1 to TRBJ1-2, with TRBD1 matching over 9 bases. From germline, CDR1 is DFQATT and CDR2 SNEGSKA (reference sequence). The junction had 7 bases not matched to a gene; V was cut back by 0 bases and J by 8 bases. The CDR3 runs 14 residues. The DNA for the CDR3 is TGCAGTGCTAGAGACTTGGGACAGGGAGTGGGCTACACCTTC. As protein: CSARDLGQGVGYTF.

This clone was seen at least ten times. The rearrangement uses TRBV11-2 and TRBJ1-5; D is ambiguous. Between the trimmed V and J ends, which lost 5 bases and 6 bases, there was a span of 23 bases. From germline, CDR1 is SGHAT and CDR2 FQNNGV. This CDR3 has 17 residues. The DNA of the CDR3 is TGTGCCAGCAGCCACCTTGGGGATCGTCTCTGGAGTCAGCCCCAGCATTTT. Translating it yields CASSHLGDRLWSQPQHF. Complete variable domain (other parts from reference TRBV11-2 and TRBJ1-5): EAGVAQSPRYKIIEKRQSVAFWCNPISGHATLYWYQQILGQGPKLLIQFQNNGVVDDSQLPKDRFSAERLKGVDSTLKIQPAKLEDSAVYLCASSHLGDRLWSQPQHFGDGTRLSIL.

The V and J genes are TRBV6-1 and TRBJ2-7; D may match TRBD1 or TRBD2 (6 bases each). Trimming pared 10 bases from V and 7 bases from J, leaving 29 bases between. Looked up from germline, CDR1 is MNHNS and CDR2 is SASEGT. The CDR3 is 16 amino acids. CDR3 DNA: TGTGCCATTGGGGGGCCCTCAACCAGCCGTCGTTGGGAGCAGTACTTC. Translating it yields CAIGGPSTSRRWEQYF.

Many counts were recorded for this clone. The chain uses TRBV7-2 and TRBJ2-1, with a weak D call TRBD2 (6 bases). The CDR3 consists of 15 residues. Germline V gene lookup returns CDR1 SGHTA and CDR2 FQGNSA. V was shortened by 1 base and J by 12 bases, with 19 bases between the two germline ends. CDR3: CASSLDRDSRRRQFF. For the CDR3, the DNA is TGTGCCAGCAGCTTAGATCGGGACTCCCGCCGTCGGCAGTTCTTC.

This chain joins TRBV20-1 and TRBJ1-2, with D possibly TRBD1 on 5 matching bases. From germline, CDR1 is DFQATT and CDR2 SNEGSKA (reference sequence). With 5 bases removed from V and 1 base from J, the gap between germline ends came to 11 bases. The CDR3 sequence is 13 residues long. The CDR3 is CSAFDRDNYGYTF. In DNA, the CDR3 is TGCAGTGCTTTCGACAGAGATAACTATGGCTACACCTTC.